Presented here are 7 T cell receptor beta chains from one specimen sequenced in a study of shared clonotypes between healthy human individuals. The data were produced by immunoSEQ multiplex PCR, yet TCRdb's version contains in-frame clones alone and is incomplete. The sample includes over a million clones, roughly 74% of them seen just once. The sample was memory CD4+ T cells from PBMCs. Sample subset: CD45RA-negative fraction. The source of these receptors is a man younger than 35 in good health. Some clones in this sample may be carry-over from other donors' samples.

The CDR3 sequence is CASSLSGRGPYGYTF. The DNA of the CDR3 is TGCGCCAGCAGCTTGTCTGGCAGGGGACCCTATGGCTACACCTTC. This chain joins TRBV5-1 and TRBJ1-2, with D tentatively TRBD1 (6 bases). V was cut by 1 base and J by 4 bases, with 14 bases left in between. There are 15 residues in the CDR3. CDR1 and CDR2 from the germline V gene are SGHRS and YFSETQ.

This clone was counted at least ten times. Other DNA sequences in the same sample also yield this CDR3. The rearrangement uses TRBV2 and TRBJ1-5; D is undetermined. The CDR3 runs 14 residues. CDR1 SNHLY and CDR2 FYNNEI come from the germline V gene. V lost 5 bases, J lost 2 bases, and 10 bases lay in between. This CDR3 is CASSPERGNQPQHF. DNA of the CDR3: TGTGCCAGCAGTCCAGAGAGGGGCAATCAGCCCCAGCATTTT.

The chain uses TRBV30 and TRBJ2-7; the D is unclear. Per germline, CDR1 GTSNPN and CDR2 SVGIG (reference sequence). This CDR3 region has 13 residues. Deletions cut 1 base from V and 3 bases from J, with 10 bases between. The CDR3 region has the DNA TGTGCCTGGAGTGGTCCAGGATTCTACGAGCAGTACTTC. It codes for CAWSGPGFYEQYF.

The CDR3 spells CASSSGGPSETQYF. DNA of the CDR3: TGTGCCAGCAGCTCTGGAGGGCCGAGTGAGACCCAGTACTTC. The rearrangement uses TRBV5-6 and TRBJ2-5; TRBD2 might be the D (6 bases). Trimming pared 3 bases from V and 5 bases from J, leaving 14 bases between. Germline loops: CDR1 SGHDT, CDR2 YYEEEE. CDR3 length: 14 residues.

This chain uses TRBV15 with TRBJ2-7, with D possibly called TRBD1 or TRBD2 (6 bases each). V lost 2 bases and J lost 4, with 33 bases in between. The CDR3 has 21 residues. Germline CDR1 reads LNHNV; CDR2 reads YYDKDF (reference sequence). CDR3 amino acids: CATSRWDGSDPRGPGVYEQYF. The CDR3 DNA sequence: TGTGCCACCAGCAGATGGGATGGATCCGACCCACGGGGGCCGGGGGTTTACGAGCAGTACTTC. Filled out from reference TRBV15 and TRBJ2-7, the complete variable domain reads DAMVIQNPRYQVTQFGKPVTLSCSQTLNHNVMYWYQQKSSQAPKLLFHYYDKDFNNEADTPDNFQSRRPNTSFCFLDIRSPGLGDTAMYLCATSRWDGSDPRGPGVYEQYFGPGTRLTVT.

As for this clone: In the same sample, other DNA sequences code for this CDR3. V gene TRBV29-1 combines with J gene TRBJ1-5; 9 bases map to TRBD1. The ends lost 6 bases at V and 1 base at J; junction bases unmatched: 4. The CDR3 extends over 14 amino acids. Germline CDR1 and CDR2: SQVTM and ANQGSEA. CDR3 sequence (DNA): TGCAGCGTCCCTGGACAGGGGAGCAATCAGCCCCAGCATTTT. Protein: CSVPGQGSNQPQHF.

V and J are TRBV29-1 and TRBJ2-5; D may be TRBD1 (8 bases). V shed 4 bases and J shed 0 bases, with 15 bases lying between them. The CDR3 sequence is 15 residues long. Germline-derived CDR1 and CDR2 are SQVTM and ANQGSEA. In nucleotides, the CDR3 is TGCAGCGTTGTGAATACAGGGGGGGACCAAGAGACCCAGTACTTC. Protein: CSVVNTGGDQETQYF.